This entry lists 17 T cell receptor beta chains sequenced from one sample in a study of PD-1 blockade in classical Hodgkin lymphoma. Exposure to brentuximab vedotin varied, and each patient had relapsed following autologous stem cell transplantation. TCRdb's table, derived via immunoSEQ multiplex PCR, lists solely in-frame clones and lacks some. The table includes over 60,000 clones, over 55% detected once. Sample: peripheral blood mononuclear cells (PBMCs), taken before the second cycle of nivolumab. The receptors were gathered from a human donor with classical Hodgkin lymphoma.

The rearrangement links TRBV9 to TRBJ2-1, with 8 bases aligning to TRBD2. Germline CDR1 is SGDLS and CDR2 is YYNGEE. With V trimmed by 5 bases and J by 0 bases, 10 bases remained unmatched. This CDR3 spans 17 amino acids. The CDR3 reads CASSRRGALGSYNEQFF. In nucleotides, the CDR3 is TGTGCCAGCAGTAGGCGGGGGGCCTTAGGCTCCTACAATGAGCAGTTCTTC.

Only a few counts were recorded for this clone. The gene calls are TRBV29-1 and TRBJ1-3, with D hard to call. Trimming pared 6 bases from V and 8 bases from J, leaving 8 bases between. Germline CDR1 and CDR2: SQVTM and ANQGSEA. This CDR3 has 10 residues. The CDR3 spells CSVVLDTIYF. The CDR3 DNA reads TGCAGCGTCGTTCTAGACACCATATATTTT.

This rearrangement joins TRBV30 to TRBJ2-7; 7 positions agree with TRBD2. CDR3 size: 14 residues. Trimming took 1 base from V and 4 from J; bases not matched to a gene: 7. CDR1 and CDR2 (germline): GTSNPN, SVGIG (reference sequence). CDR3 in amino acids: CAWSAAGVRYEQYF. The DNA for the CDR3 is TGTGCCTGGAGTGCGGCGGGAGTTCGGTACGAGCAGTACTTC.

The chain recombines TRBV18 with TRBJ1-3, with D unresolved. Per the germline V gene, CDR1 is KGHSH and CDR2 is LQKENI. This CDR3 has 15 amino acids. Trimming left V 3 bases short and J 0 bases short, with 9 bases between. The CDR3 is CASSPQYFSGNTIYF. CDR3 bases: TGTGCCAGCTCACCCCAATACTTCTCTGGAAACACCATATATTTT.

The chain joins TRBV7-8 to TRBJ1-1; D not resolved. The CDR3 is 13 amino acids. Per the germline V gene, CDR1 is SGHVS and CDR2 is FQNEAQ. V was cut by 5 bases and J by 1 base, with 8 bases left in between. CDR3 coding DNA: TGTGCCAGCAGCCCCGGGAGGAACACTGAAGCTTTCTTT. This gives the protein CASSPGRNTEAFF. Filled out from reference TRBV7-8 and TRBJ1-1, the complete variable domain reads GAGVSQSPRYKVAKRGQDVALRCDPISGHVSLFWYQQALGQGPEFLTYFQNEAQLDKSGLPSDRFFAERPEGSVSTLKIQRTQQEDSAVYLCASSPGRNTEAFFGQGTRLTVV.

A remark on this clone: The same CDR3 also results from other DNA sequences found in this sample. The chain uses TRBV5-1 and TRBJ2-2, with TRBD2 matching 7 bases. V was pared by 4 bases and J by 6 bases, with 9 bases of the junction left unmatched. Germline assignment: CDR1 SGHRS and CDR2 YFSETQ. This CDR3 has 15 residues. The CDR3 here is CASSLLAAGAGELFF. The DNA of the CDR3 is TGCGCCAGCAGCCTACTGGCGGCGGGGGCCGGGGAGCTGTTTTTT.

This clone was detected only once. This chain joins TRBV21-1 and TRBJ1-5; TRBD1 is taken as the D call from the table, unchecked against the DNA. TRBV21-1 has pseudogene status. The CDR3 length is 17 residues. CDR3 protein: CASSNLRTGKGNQPQHF. As DNA, the CDR3 is TGTGCCAGCAGCAATTTGCGGACAGGGAAAGGTAACCAGCCCCAGCATTTT.

The V and J genes are TRBV7-3 and TRBJ2-6; 10 bases are a match to TRBD1. The CDR3 length is 21 residues. Germline V gene sequence: CDR1 SGHTA, CDR2 FQGTGA. Losses at the gene ends were 2 bases for V and 0 bases for J; bases not matched to a gene: 13. The CDR3 DNA reads TGTGCCAGCAGCTTATGGAAACCGAAGGACAGGGGGAGCTCTGGGGCCAACGTCCTGACTTTC. Translation: CASSLWKPKDRGSSGANVLTF.

V and J are TRBV6-5 and TRBJ2-1, with 9 nucleotides matching TRBD2. The CDR3 is 13 amino acids. Germline CDR1 is MNHEY and CDR2 is SVGAGI. With 9 bases clipped from V and 7 bases from J, the junction kept 7 bases outside the gene matches. The DNA of the CDR3 is TGTGCCAGTGGGCTAGCGGGGATTAATGAGCAGTTCTTC. As protein: CASGLAGINEQFF.

The gene calls are TRBV10-2 and TRBJ2-7; the D gene is possibly TRBD1 (6 bases). This CDR3 spans 14 amino acids. Germline CDR1 reads WSHSY; CDR2 reads SAAADI. Deletions cut 3 bases from V and 0 bases from J, with 9 bases between. CDR3 coding DNA: TGCGCCAGCAGTGATACAGGGCACTCCTACGAGCAGTACTTC. As protein: CASSDTGHSYEQYF.

This clone was counted between two and nine times. The chain has TRBV28 and TRBJ2-1; TRBD2 aligns across 7 bases. The J segment lost 7 bases and the V segment lost 5 bases, leaving 14 bases of the junction unmatched. This CDR3 has 16 residues. Germline values: CDR1 MDHEN, CDR2 SYDVKM. This CDR3 is CASSTPLGGLRNEQFF. In nucleotides, the CDR3 is TGTGCCAGCAGTACCCCCCTGGGGGGGTTGAGAAATGAGCAGTTCTTC.

On this clone: The same CDR3 arises from other DNA sequences in this sample as well. The chain carries TRBV5-1 and TRBJ2-5; TRBD2 aligns across 13 bases. The germline V gene has CDR1 SGHRS and CDR2 YFSETQ. The CDR3 consists of 14 residues. J lost 5 bases, V lost 4 bases, and 2 bases had no gene match. CDR3 loop: CASSPGLAGETQYF. The CDR3 DNA reads TGCGCCAGCAGCCCGGGACTAGCGGGGGAGACCCAGTACTTC.

The V call is TRBV7-9, the J call TRBJ1-5; D might be TRBD1 (6 bases). Germline assignment: CDR1 SEHNR and CDR2 FQNEAQ (reference sequence). The CDR3 consists of 15 residues. V was clipped by 1 base and J by 0 bases, with 7 bases between them. The chain's CDR3 is CASSLGGASNQPQHF. CDR3 bases: TGTGCCAGCAGCTTAGGGGGGGCTAGCAATCAGCCCCAGCATTTT. The variable domain in full, with the rest retrieved from reference TRBV7-9 and TRBJ1-5, is DTGVSQNPRHKITKRGQNVTFRCDPISEHNRLYWYRQTLGQGPEFLTYFQNEAQLEKSRLLSDRFSAERPKGSFSTLEIQRTEQGDSAMYLCASSLGGASNQPQHFGDGTRLSIL.

The rearrangement joins TRBV30 to TRBJ1-6; 8 bases fit TRBD1. The CDR3 runs to 14 residues. V gave up 4 bases and J gave up 11 bases; unmatched junction bases: 10. Looked up from germline, CDR1 is GTSNPN and CDR2 is SVGIG (reference sequence). The CDR3 DNA follows: TGTGCCTGGAACCTCGGACAGGGCCGGGCACCCCTCCACTTT. This sequence encodes CAWNLGQGRAPLHF.

This clone was detected a few times. The chain combines TRBV11-3 with TRBJ2-7, with D maybe TRBD1 (6 bases). The CDR3 consists of 13 residues. Deletions cut 7 bases from V and 3 bases from J, with 13 bases between. Germline V gene lookup returns CDR1 SGHNT and CDR2 YENEEA. CDR3 DNA sequence: TGTGCCAGCACCGTCGGGACAAACTACGAGCAGTACTTC. Protein: CASTVGTNYEQYF.

The rearrangement uses TRBV6-5 and TRBJ2-4; no firm D call. V was cut by 5 bases and J by 5 bases, with 16 bases left in between. This CDR3 spans 15 amino acids. Germline assignment: CDR1 MNHEY and CDR2 SVGAGI. The CDR3 loop is CASSPLRRTQNIQYF. In DNA, the CDR3 is TGTGCCAGCAGTCCCCTAAGGAGAACCCAAAACATTCAGTACTTC.

The CDR3 loop reads CASSLLTADTQYF. The CDR3 DNA reads TGTGCCAGCAGCCTTCTTACGGCAGATACGCAGTATTTT. V is TRBV5-6 and J is TRBJ2-3; D call uncertain. CDR3 length: 13 residues. Per the germline V gene, CDR1 is SGHDT and CDR2 is YYEEEE. With 4 bases removed from V and 4 bases from J, the gap between germline ends came to 10 bases.